Listed below are T cell receptor beta chains from one sample, sequenced in a study of T cell clones after liver transplantation. Generated by immunoSEQ multiplex PCR, the TCRdb table keeps only in-frame clones and is missing some. In the table there are more than 95,000 clones, around 83% of which are singletons. Specimen: CD4+ T cells from blood, collected before liver transplant. Receptors were obtained from a human donor who received a liver transplant. CDR3s include the opening cysteine and the closing phenylalanine or tryptophan.

v_call	j_call	cdr3_aa
TRBV5-1	TRBJ2-1	CASSLVTSGADNEQFF
TRBV18	TRBJ2-5	CASSPGQGETQYF
TRBV28	TRBJ1-1	CASSVHRGTAEAFF
TRBV6-6	TRBJ1-2	CASSYNPRYGYTF
TRBV29-1	TRBJ2-1	CSAESDVSSYNEQFF
TRBV28	TRBJ2-7	CASSNPLPYEQYF
TRBV6-1	TRBJ2-3	CASSVGGLSTDTQYF
TRBV21-1	TRBJ1-4	CASTTQNGTSDEKLFF
TRBV6-1	TRBJ1-2	CASRPPGQIYGYTF
TRBV7-7	TRBJ1-4	CASSFPGPNEKLFF
TRBV7-2	TRBJ1-3	CASSDRGGSGNTIYF
TRBV7-2	TRBJ1-1	CASRPQDSEAFF
TRBV15	TRBJ2-3	CATRKNSGPGDTQYF
TRBV7-9	TRBJ2-7	CASSLEGRSSYEQYF
TRBV5-1	TRBJ1-1	CASSPFKGTEAFF
TRBV11-2	TRBJ1-1	CASSPKTPNTEAFF
TRBV27	TRBJ1-1	CASSFSRGGTEAFF
TRBV15	TRBJ2-7	CATSRDLARTYEQYF
TRBV28	TRBJ2-1	CASSPHREQFF
TRBV11-1	TRBJ2-5	CASSLRLEETQYF
TRBV18	TRBJ2-1	CASSPQPRQGPNEQFF
TRBV7-8	TRBJ2-4	CASSLAGAGVDIQYF
TRBV7-2	TRBJ2-3	CASSPRVPDTQYF
TRBV7-9	TRBJ1-5	CASSVGQGVIQPQHF
TRBV5-1	TRBJ1-2	CASSRTGEAPNYGYTF
TRBV5-8	TRBJ1-1	CASSRLPLNTEAFF
TRBV7-3	TRBJ2-1	CASSPGSGYSYNEQFF
TRBV7-2	TRBJ2-1	CASSPTSDEQFF
TRBV19	TRBJ2-2	CASSIDRGPGELFF
TRBV7-2	TRBJ2-3	CASSLDPLAGGLGTDTQYF
TRBV4-2	TRBJ2-3	CASSQELPGGAIDTQYF
TRBV5-1	TRBJ1-2	CASSFGTQNNYGYTF
TRBV15	TRBJ2-1	CATSRVGIPRTTSSYNEQFF
TRBV28	TRBJ2-1	CASRASGSYNEQFF
TRBV28	TRBJ2-2	CASSPFGTSGGELFF
TRBV16	TRBJ1-4	CASSPPGGWREKLFF
TRBV6-6	TRBJ2-2	CASLFSGVNTGELFF
TRBV5-1	TRBJ2-5	CASSLEQETQYF
TRBV19	TRBJ2-6	CASMRGTLGANVLTF
TRBV7-9	TRBJ2-5	CASSIRGQGETQYF
TRBV5-1	TRBJ2-2	CASSSRGRNTGELFF
TRBV28	TRBJ2-1	CASSRQGAWSYNEQFF
TRBV28	TRBJ1-2	CASSLPLGRGAHAGYTF
TRBV2	TRBJ1-1	CASRVGMNTEAFF
TRBV7-9	TRBJ2-4	CASSFTDRVGWNF
TRBV5-1	TRBJ2-7	CASSPNGRGSQYEQYF
TRBV28	TRBJ2-5	CASTVGGETQYF
TRBV7-9	TRBJ2-6	CASRITGTSGSGANVLTF
TRBV5-1	TRBJ2-5	CASSLVGRLQETQYF
TRBV19	TRBJ1-5	CASLPRTADSNQPQHF
TRBV10-1	TRBJ2-7	CASRHSGTSPHEQYF